The clone carrying this T cell receptor delta chain has more than one count but fewer than ten. The CDR3 runs to 17 residues. The V end lost 0 bases, the J end lost 2 bases, and 16 bases lay between the germline ends. The germline CDR1 and CDR2 sequences are TSWWSYY and QGS. The data stem from a study of delta chains in infants with herpesvirus infections. Reverse transcription of PBMC RNA used primers specific for the gamma and delta chains. TCRdb made new clone calls on the RT-PCR reads using CATT. The sample carries around 1,500 delta-chain clones, around 28% recorded once. The TCR sequence derives from a human donor who was a Ugandan infant, either HIV-exposed or HIV-unexposed (not recorded which). The chain links TRDV1 to TRDJ1, with D perhaps being TRDD2 or TRDD3 (6 bases each). This specimen was peripheral blood, taken at time point 1 of longitudinal follow-up. The CDR3 DNA is TGTGCTCTTGGGGAACTGCCGTCCTACTGGGTTACCGATAAACTCATCTTT. Translation: CALGELPSYWVTDKLIF.